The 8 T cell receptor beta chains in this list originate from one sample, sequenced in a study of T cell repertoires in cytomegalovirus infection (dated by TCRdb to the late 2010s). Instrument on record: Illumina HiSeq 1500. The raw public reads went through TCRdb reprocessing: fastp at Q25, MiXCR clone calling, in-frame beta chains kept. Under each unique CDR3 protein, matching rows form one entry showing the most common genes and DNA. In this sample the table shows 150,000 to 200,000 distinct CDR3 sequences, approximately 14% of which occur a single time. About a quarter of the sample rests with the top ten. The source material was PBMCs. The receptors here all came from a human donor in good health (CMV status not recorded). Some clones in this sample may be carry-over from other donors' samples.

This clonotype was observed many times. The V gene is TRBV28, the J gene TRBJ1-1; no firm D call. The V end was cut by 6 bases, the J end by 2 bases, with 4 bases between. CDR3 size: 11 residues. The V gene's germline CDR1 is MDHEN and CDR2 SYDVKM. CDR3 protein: CASRLNTEAFF. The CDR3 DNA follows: TGTGCCAGCAGACTTAACACTGAAGCTTTCTTT.

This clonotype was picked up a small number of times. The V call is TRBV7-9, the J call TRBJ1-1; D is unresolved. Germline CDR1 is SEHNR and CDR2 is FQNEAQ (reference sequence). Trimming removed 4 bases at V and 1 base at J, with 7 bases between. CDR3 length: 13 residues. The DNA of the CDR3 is TGTGCCAGCAGCTATTTCCAGAACACTGAAGCTTTCTTT. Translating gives CASSYFQNTEAFF.

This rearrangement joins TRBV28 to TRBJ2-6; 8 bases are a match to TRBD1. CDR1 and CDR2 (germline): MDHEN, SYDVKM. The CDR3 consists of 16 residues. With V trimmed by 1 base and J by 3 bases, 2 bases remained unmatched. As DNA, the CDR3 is TGTGCCAGCAGTTTATTCAGGGGGCGTGGGGCCAACGTCCTGACTTTC. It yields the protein CASSLFRGRGANVLTF.

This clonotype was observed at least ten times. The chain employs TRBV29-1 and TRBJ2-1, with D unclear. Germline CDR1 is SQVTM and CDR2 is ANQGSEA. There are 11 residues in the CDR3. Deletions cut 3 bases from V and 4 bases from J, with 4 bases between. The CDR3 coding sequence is TGCAGCGTTGATTCATACAATGAGCAGTTCTTC. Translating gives CSVDSYNEQFF.

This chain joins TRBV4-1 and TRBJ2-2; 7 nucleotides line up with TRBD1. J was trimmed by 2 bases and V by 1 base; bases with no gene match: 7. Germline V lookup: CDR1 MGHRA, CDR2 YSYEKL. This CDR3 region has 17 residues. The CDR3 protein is CASSQGYGTANTGELFF. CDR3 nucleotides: TGCGCCAGCAGCCAAGGGTACGGGACAGCCAACACCGGGGAGCTGTTTTTT.

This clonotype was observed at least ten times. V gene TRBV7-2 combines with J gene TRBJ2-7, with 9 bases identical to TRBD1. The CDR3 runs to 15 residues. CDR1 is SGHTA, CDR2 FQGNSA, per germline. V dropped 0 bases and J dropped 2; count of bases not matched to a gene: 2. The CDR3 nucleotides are TGTGCCAGCAGCTTAGCATACAGGGGGCCCTACGAGCAGTACTTC. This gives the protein CASSLAYRGPYEQYF.

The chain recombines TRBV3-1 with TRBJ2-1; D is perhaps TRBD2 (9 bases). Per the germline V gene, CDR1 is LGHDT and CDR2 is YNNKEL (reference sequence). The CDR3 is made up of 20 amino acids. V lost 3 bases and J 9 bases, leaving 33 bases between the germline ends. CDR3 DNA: TGTGCCAGCAGCCACCTGACAGGGGACTACAGTAGCGGGAGTGGGGGTGAGCAGTTCTTC. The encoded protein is CASSHLTGDYSSGSGGEQFF.

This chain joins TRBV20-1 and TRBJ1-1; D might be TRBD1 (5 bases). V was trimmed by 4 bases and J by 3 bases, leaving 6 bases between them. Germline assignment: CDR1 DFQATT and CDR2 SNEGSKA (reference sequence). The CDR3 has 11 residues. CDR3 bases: TGCAGTGCTATGGGGGACACTGAAGCTTTCTTT. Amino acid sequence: CSAMGDTEAFF.